Presented here are 7 T cell receptor beta chains from one specimen sequenced in a study of Ad26.COV2.S vaccination and SARS-CoV-2 variants (dated by TCRdb to the early 2020s). The library was built by means of the immunoSEQ multiplex PCR assay. The clones in this table, taken by TCRdb from immuneACCESS, are in-frame only. Not every clone is retained; where verified, under half of the shortfall comes from an unresolved V gene, and the cause of the rest is unknown. The table for this sample lists 350,000 to 500,000 clones; about 91% of them were counted only once. 2.5% of the sample comes from the top ten. The sample's treatment or condition label, in plain terms: about 20 received Ad26.COV2.S at low or high dose, single or two shots; 5 received placebo; per-sample allocation not given. Repertoires of vaccine and placebo recipients were sequenced from samples taken on day 63 after the first injection.

Specimen: peripheral blood, collected in a trial of Ad26.COV2.S vaccine versus placebo. The origin of the receptors is a person between 18 and 65 years old who received the Ad26.COV2.S COVID-19 vaccine or a placebo.

The CDR3 here is CASSQGARTEAFF. CDR3 nucleotide sequence: TGCGCCAGCTCCCAGGGGGCGCGCACTGAAGCTTTCTTT. The V gene is TRBV5-1, the J gene TRBJ1-1; TRBD1 matches 8 bases. The CDR3 length is 13 residues. Germline lookup yields CDR1 SGHRS and CDR2 YFSETQ. V lost 7 bases, J lost 4 bases, and 6 bases stayed unmatched.

The J gene is TRBJ1-2, the V gene TRBV6-1; no firm D call. Looked up from germline, CDR1 is MNHNS and CDR2 is SASEGT. The CDR3 consists of 14 residues. The V gene lost 2 bases and the J gene lost 4 bases, with 11 bases spanning the gap. The DNA for the CDR3 is TGTGCCAGCAGTGAATTCGGGTCTGTCTATGGCTACACCTTC. Translating it yields CASSEFGSVYGYTF.

J is TRBJ1-5 and V is TRBV19; D is ambiguous. Trimming removed 4 bases at V and 7 bases at J, with 11 bases between. Germline values: CDR1 LNHDA, CDR2 SQIVND (reference sequence). The CDR3 loop spans 13 amino acids. The CDR3 is CASSSEFGQPQHF. The CDR3 bases are TGTGCCAGTAGTAGTGAGTTCGGACAGCCCCAGCATTTT.

The chain has TRBV16 and TRBJ1-5; D gene ambiguous. This CDR3 is 13 amino acids long. V was clipped by 2 bases and J by 5 bases, with 7 bases between them. CDR1 is KGHSY, CDR2 FQNENV, per germline. The CDR3 here is CASSQGSHQPQHF. The CDR3 region has the DNA TGTGCCAGCAGCCAAGGGTCCCATCAGCCCCAGCATTTT.

The chain couples TRBV6-2 or TRBV6-3 to TRBJ2-5, with TRBD2 matching over 9 bases. V dropped 4 bases and J dropped 4; count of bases not matched to a gene: 10. The CDR3 loop spans 16 amino acids. Germline CDR1 MNHEY, CDR2 SVGEGT. The CDR3 bases are TGTGCCAGCAGTTCTTGGTCTAGCGGGGTGCGAGAGACCCAGTACTTC. It codes for CASSSWSSGVRETQYF.

This chain connects TRBV27 to TRBJ2-1; 7 nucleotides agree with TRBD2. This CDR3 is 15 amino acids long. V shed 5 bases, J shed 5 bases, and the junction held 9 bases outside the gene matches. Germline assignment: CDR1 MNHEY and CDR2 SMNVEV (reference sequence). The CDR3 nucleotides read TGTGCCAGCAGTCTGACTAGCCCGGAGGACAATGAGCAGTTCTTC. Protein product: CASSLTSPEDNEQFF.

The chain has TRBV5-8 and TRBJ2-3, with 8 bases aligning to TRBD2. With 4 bases clipped from V and 2 bases from J, the junction kept 6 bases outside the gene matches. The length of the CDR3 is 15 residues. Looked up from germline, CDR1 is SGHTS and CDR2 is YDEGEE. The CDR3 region is CASSPRGGLTDTQYF. Here the CDR3 DNA reads TGTGCCAGCAGCCCTCGCGGGGGGCTCACAGATACGCAGTATTTT.